The table lists the clone carrying this T cell receptor (beta chain) with a few counts. This sample is drawn from a study of T-cell reconstitution after alpha-beta-depleted transplantation in children. Unique molecular identifiers were incorporated into the prepared TCRbeta library. Via MiXCR, TCRdb re-called the PCR reads, giving one row per CDR3 protein. This sample has some 300,000 distinct CDR3 sequences, with 10% found just once. The ends lost 6 bases at V and 4 bases at J; junction bases unmatched: 8. From germline, CDR1 is DFQATT and CDR2 SNEGSKA (reference sequence). The CDR3 is 16 amino acids.

Sequenced material: PBMCs from the stem cell graft donor, taken from the stem cell graft. The receptor's source is a human donor who donated a stem cell graft to a child with acute lymphoblastic leukemia. The chain couples TRBV20-1 to TRBJ2-5, with 16 bases that match TRBD2. This CDR3 is CSASGLAGGPSETQYF. The CDR3 nucleotides read TGCAGTGCCTCGGGACTAGCGGGAGGGCCCTCAGAGACCCAGTACTTC.